A single sample gave rise to the 9 T cell receptor beta chains below, sequenced in a study of T cell responses to AZD1222 COVID-19 vaccine. TCRdb's table, derived via immunoSEQ multiplex PCR, lists solely in-frame clones and lacks some. This table holds approximately 140,000 clones, just over 90% found once. Specimen: peripheral blood, collected on day 0 of AZD1222 vaccination. These TCRs come from an adult in good health.

V and J are TRBV7-9 and TRBJ1-1; D is possibly TRBD1 (5 bases). Trimming took 5 bases from V and 10 from J, leaving 17 bases between them. The CDR3 has 13 residues. The germline V gene has CDR1 SEHNR and CDR2 FQNEAQ (reference sequence). The CDR3 DNA sequence: TGTGCCAGCAGCGCGGGGCTAACGCTCTTAGCTTTCTTT. The encoded protein is CASSAGLTLLAFF.

The chain combines TRBV7-2 with TRBJ2-4; D remains ambiguous. V gave up 5 bases and J gave up 7 bases, with 15 bases separating them. Germline CDR1 is SGHTA and CDR2 is FQGNSA. The CDR3 runs 14 residues. The CDR3 is CASSLTVSGNIQYF. DNA of the CDR3: TGTGCCAGCAGCCTAACAGTGTCAGGCAACATTCAGTACTTC. The whole variable domain, remainder taken from reference TRBV7-2 and TRBJ2-4, is GAGVSQSPSNKVTEKGKDVELRCDPISGHTALYWYRQSLGQGLEFLIYFQGNSAPDKSGLPSDRFSAERTGGSVSTLTIQRTQQEDSAVYLCASSLTVSGNIQYFGAGTRLSVL.

This rearrangement joins TRBV7-9 to TRBJ2-7, with a tentative D call TRBD2 (6 bases). The CDR3 covers 15 residues. Germline CDR1 is SEHNR and CDR2 is FQNEAQ (reference sequence). With 0 bases removed from V and 1 base from J, the gap between germline ends came to 10 bases. CDR3 bases: TGTGCCAGCAGCTTAGCTGCGGGATATTCCTACGAGCAGTACTTC. It codes for CASSLAAGYSYEQYF.

This chain uses TRBV25-1 with TRBJ2-1; tentative D call: TRBD1 (6 bases). V gave up 6 bases and J gave up 5 bases, with 11 bases separating them. The CDR3 sequence is 13 residues long. CDR1 and CDR2 from the germline V gene are MGHDK and SYGVNS. This chain's CDR3 is CASSGTPHNEQFF. CDR3 in DNA: TGTGCCAGCAGCGGGACACCCCACAATGAGCAGTTCTTC.

V gene TRBV7-2 combines with J gene TRBJ2-5; 8 bases match TRBD1. CDR3 length: 14 amino acids. The V gene end was trimmed by 5 bases and the J gene end by 2 bases; junction bases not matched to a gene: 4. From germline, CDR1 is SGHTA and CDR2 FQGNSA. The CDR3 DNA is TGTGCCAGCAGCCAAGGACAGGGACAAGAGACCCAGTACTTC. It translates to CASSQGQGQETQYF.

This chain joins TRBV4-3 and TRBJ2-7, with no clear D. CDR3 length: 15 residues. Germline V gene sequence: CDR1 LGHNA, CDR2 YSLEER. Trimming removed 0 bases from V and 4 bases from J, with 13 bases in between. DNA for the CDR3: TGCGCCAGCAGCCAAGATAAGGCATCGCGGTACGAGCAGTACTTC. Its translation: CASSQDKASRYEQYF.

V gene TRBV9 combines with J gene TRBJ2-4; D is ambiguous. Looked up from germline, CDR1 is SGDLS and CDR2 is YYNGEE. The V end was cut by 7 bases, the J end by 5 bases, with 13 bases between. The CDR3 has 13 amino acids. This CDR3 is CASPNLIQNIQYF. The CDR3 nucleotides are TGTGCCAGCCCCAACTTGATTCAAAACATTCAGTACTTC.

The chain employs TRBV5-4 and TRBJ1-1; D might be TRBD1 (5 bases). Trimming left V 3 bases short and J 0 bases short, with 12 bases between. Germline-derived CDR1 and CDR2 are SGHNT and YYREEE (reference sequence). The CDR3 is 15 residues long. CDR3 in DNA: TGTGCCAGCAGCTCCCCCGAGGGGATGAACACTGAAGCTTTCTTT. Protein product: CASSSPEGMNTEAFF.

The chain employs TRBV29-1 and TRBJ1-1, with 8 bases identical to TRBD1. The germline gives CDR1 SQVTM, CDR2 ANQGSEA. Trimming removed 7 bases from V and 3 bases from J; junction bases left unmatched: 7. The length of the CDR3 is 13 residues. CDR3 DNA: TGCAGCGCAGCAGGGGGCTCCTACACTGAAGCTTTCTTT. The encoded protein is CSAAGGSYTEAFF.